The sample holds many counts of the clone carrying this T cell receptor beta chain. TCR beta VDJ combinations and CDR3 sequences were profiled from genomic DNA. TCRdb independently ran MiXCR on the reads; one entry per CDR3 protein. The sample carries approximately 98,000 distinct CDR3 sequences, 40% to 65% recorded once. The record originates from a study of CD8+CD57+ T cells in acquired aplastic anemia. This TCR was recovered from a human donor in good health, serving as a control. Sequences were obtained from sorted CD4+, CD8+, or CD8+CD57+ T cells (not recorded which) from PBMCs.

The DNA of the CDR3 is TGTGCCAGTAGTCTCACCGGACATTCGAACACCGGGGAGCTGTTTTTT. Protein product: CASSLTGHSNTGELFF. This chain connects TRBV19 to TRBJ2-2, with D maybe TRBD1 (5 bases). Germline V gene sequence: CDR1 LNHDA, CDR2 SQIVND (reference sequence). The V end lost 5 bases, the J end lost 0 bases, and 13 bases lay between the germline ends. CDR3 length equals 16 residues.